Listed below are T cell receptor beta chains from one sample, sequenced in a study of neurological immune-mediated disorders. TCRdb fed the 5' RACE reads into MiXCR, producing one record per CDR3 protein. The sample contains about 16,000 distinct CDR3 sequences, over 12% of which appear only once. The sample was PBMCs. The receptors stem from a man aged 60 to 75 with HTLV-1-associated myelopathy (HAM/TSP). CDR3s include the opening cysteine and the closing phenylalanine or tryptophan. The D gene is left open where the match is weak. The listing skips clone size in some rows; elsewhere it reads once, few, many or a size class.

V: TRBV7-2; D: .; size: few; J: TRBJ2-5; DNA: TGTGCCAGCAGCCTAAACAGGGGAGGAGAGACCCAGTACTTC; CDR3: CASSLNRGGETQYF
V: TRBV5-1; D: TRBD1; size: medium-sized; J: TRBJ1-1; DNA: TGCGCCAGCAGCTCGACAGGGAAGGCCACTGAAGCTTTCTTT; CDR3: CASSSTGKATEAFF
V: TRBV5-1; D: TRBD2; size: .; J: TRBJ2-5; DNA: TGCGCCAGCAGCTCCGGGAGGATGGAGACCCAGTACTTC; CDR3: CASSSGRMETQYF
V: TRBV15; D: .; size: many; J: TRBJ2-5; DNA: TGTGCCACCAGCACCGGGCCCCAAGAGACCCAGTACTTC; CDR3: CATSTGPQETQYF
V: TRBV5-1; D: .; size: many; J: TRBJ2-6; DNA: TGCGCCAGCAGAGACAGCTCTGGGGCCAACGTCCTGACTTTC; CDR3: CASRDSSGANVLTF
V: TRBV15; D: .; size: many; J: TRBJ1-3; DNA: TGTGCCACCAGCACCTTGACCGGCGGAAACACCATATATTTT; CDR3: CATSTLTGGNTIYF
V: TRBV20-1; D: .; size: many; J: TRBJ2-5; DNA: TGCAGTGCTAGAGATCTGAGGGTAGGAGAGACCCAGTACTTC; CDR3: CSARDLRVGETQYF
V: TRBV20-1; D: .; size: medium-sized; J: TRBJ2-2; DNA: TGCAGCCTGTTAGACACCTCGAACACCGGGGAGCTGTTTTTT; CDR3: CSLLDTSNTGELFF
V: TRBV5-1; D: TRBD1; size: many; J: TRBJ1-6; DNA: TGCGCCAGCCGTAGGACAGGGGGCGACTATAATTCACCCCTCCACTTT; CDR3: CASRRTGGDYNSPLHF
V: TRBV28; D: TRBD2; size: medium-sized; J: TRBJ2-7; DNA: TGTGCCAGCAGTTTACTCGTCGGGGGGGGTTCCTACGAGCAGTACTTC; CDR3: CASSLLVGGGSYEQYF